This passage covers 4 T cell receptor beta chains from one sample sequenced in a study of cytomegalovirus exposure and HLA in healthy donors. PCR was performed using 60 Vbeta and 13 Jbeta primers. TCRdb's table, derived via immunoSEQ multiplex PCR, lists solely in-frame clones and lacks some. Found here are 100,000 to 150,000 clones, roughly 75% of them singletons; the top ten hold under 13%. The sequencing sample was made of PBMCs. Source of these receptors: a young man in good health and CMV-seropositive.

The V call is TRBV10-1, the J call TRBJ2-7; D may be TRBD1 (6 bases). The CDR3 is made up of 18 amino acids. Germline V CDR1 and CDR2: WNHNN, SYGVQD (reference sequence). Trimming cost V 4 bases and J 3 bases, with 25 bases left between them. The CDR3 reads CASSAALNRAPPGYEQYF. CDR3 in DNA: TGCGCCAGCAGTGCCGCACTGAACAGGGCTCCGCCGGGCTACGAGCAGTACTTC.

This clone was seen once. The chain has TRBV5-5 and TRBJ2-7; D unclear. V was clipped by 7 bases and J by 3 bases, with 11 bases between them. The CDR3 extends over 12 amino acids. CDR1 is SGHKS and CDR2 is YYEKEE in the germline V gene (reference sequence). CDR3 bases: TGTGCCAGCTTAGGCGGCGGCTACGAGCAGTACTTC. Amino acids: CASLGGGYEQYF.

The chain couples TRBV29-1 to TRBJ2-1, with D tentatively TRBD2 (6 bases). This CDR3 is built from 13 residues. V dropped 4 bases and J dropped 6 bases, with 13 bases sitting between them. Germline CDR1 and CDR2: SQVTM and ANQGSEA. CDR3 in amino acids: CSVVRDAANEQFF. The DNA for the CDR3 is TGCAGCGTTGTGCGGGACGCCGCCAATGAGCAGTTCTTC.

CDR3 protein: CASRKLAPSGNLWLFF. The DNA for the CDR3 is TGTGCCAGCAGGAAACTAGCGCCGAGCGGTAATCTGTGGCTGTTTTTT. The V gene is TRBV27, the J gene TRBJ2-2, with TRBD2 matching over 7 bases. V lost 6 bases, J lost 13 bases, and 20 bases stayed unmatched. Germline CDR1 is MNHEY and CDR2 is SMNVEV (reference sequence). The CDR3 consists of 16 residues.